A single sample is the source of the 13 T cell receptor beta chains below, sequenced in a study of OX40 agonist ivuxolimab in advanced cancers. Sequencing was performed with immunoSEQ multiplex PCR; in TCRdb, only in-frame clones are kept and a portion is missing. The table records tens of thousands of clones, approximately 86% of them present only once. The specimen was CD4+ or CD8+ T cells sorted from blood, collected in a trial of the OX40 agonist ivuxolimab. These receptors all stem from an adult with an advanced solid tumor such as melanoma, head and neck, liver or kidney cancer.

The chain couples TRBV11-3 to TRBJ1-5, with a tentative D call TRBD1 (5 bases). This CDR3 comprises 15 residues. Germline-derived CDR1 and CDR2 are SGHNT and YENEEA. V lost 3 bases and J 7 bases, leaving 16 bases between the germline ends. Written as DNA, the CDR3 is TGTGCCAGCAGCTTCAAAACAGGTTTTGAACAGCCCCAGCATTTT. Protein product: CASSFKTGFEQPQHF.

The chain carries TRBV9 and TRBJ2-7; D gene ambiguous. CDR1 is SGDLS and CDR2 is YYNGEE in the germline V gene. The CDR3 contains 12 residues. V was trimmed by 0 bases and J by 13 bases, leaving 14 bases between them. CDR3 loop: CASSVAGTALYF. CDR3 DNA: TGTGCCAGCAGCGTAGCTGGAACAGCCCTCTACTTC.

The CDR3: CAISEFYRTGNDQPQHF. In DNA, the CDR3 is TGTGCCATCAGTGAGTTCTACCGAACAGGGAACGATCAGCCCCAGCATTTT. The V call is TRBV10-3, the J call TRBJ1-5; maybe TRBD1 (6 bases). Germline V CDR1 and CDR2: ENHRY, SYGVKD. V lost 1 base, J lost 5 bases, and 18 bases lay in between. The CDR3 totals 17 residues.

The rearrangement links TRBV10-3 to TRBJ1-4, with D possibly TRBD1 on 5 matching bases. V was cut by 0 bases and J by 8 bases, with 13 bases left in between. Germline CDR1 is ENHRY and CDR2 is SYGVKD. The CDR3 is made up of 15 amino acids. CDR3 DNA: TGTGCCATCAGTGAGTCTGCTCAGGGATCGGAAAAACTGTTTTTT. Protein product: CAISESAQGSEKLFF.

The gene calls are TRBV7-8 and TRBJ2-3; tentative D call: TRBD1 (6 bases). The V gene lost 5 bases and the J gene lost 3 bases, with 15 bases spanning the gap. Germline V CDR1 and CDR2: SGHVS, FQNEAQ. This CDR3 contains 15 residues. The CDR3 is CASSIQGQTTDTQYF. DNA for the CDR3: TGTGCCAGCAGCATACAAGGACAGACTACAGATACGCAGTATTTT.

CDR3 sequence (DNA): TGTGCCAGCAGCCAAGGCCGGGGACAGGGAGGCACAGATACGCAGTATTTT. Protein: CASSQGRGQGGTDTQYF. The rearrangement joins TRBV4-2 to TRBJ2-3, with TRBD1 matching 9 bases. Germline V CDR1 and CDR2: LGHNA, YNFKEQ. Trimming took 1 base from V and 1 from J; bases not matched to a gene: 6. There are 17 residues in the CDR3.

This clone was found a few times. The chain carries TRBV30 and TRBJ2-7; 14 bases are shared with TRBD2. The ends lost 1 base at V and 6 bases at J; junction bases unmatched: 5. CDR3 length: 15 amino acids. Germline loops: CDR1 GTSNPN, CDR2 SVGIG (reference sequence). CDR3 protein: CAWSGLAGGSGEQYF. The CDR3 nucleotides read TGTGCCTGGAGTGGACTAGCGGGAGGGTCTGGCGAGCAGTACTTC.

The J gene is TRBJ2-5, the V gene TRBV10-2; 11 bases align to TRBD2. CDR1 is WSHSY and CDR2 is SAAADI in the germline V gene. V gave up 5 bases and J gave up 4 bases; unmatched junction bases: 12. There are 17 residues in the CDR3. The CDR3 reads CASSIGIAGGIRETQYF. For the CDR3, the DNA is TGCGCCAGCAGTATCGGTATAGCGGGAGGGATACGAGAGACCCAGTACTTC.

The chain employs TRBV28 and TRBJ2-2, with D hard to call. Germline assignment: CDR1 MDHEN and CDR2 SYDVKM. The CDR3 sequence is 14 residues long. Trimming removed 5 bases from V and 2 bases from J, with 9 bases in between. CDR3 loop: CASSPHGNTGELFF. The CDR3 DNA reads TGTGCCAGCAGTCCGCACGGTAACACCGGGGAGCTGTTTTTT.

The V and J genes are TRBV28 and TRBJ2-3, with D possibly being TRBD1 (5 bases). There are 12 residues in the CDR3. Trimming removed 5 bases at V and 6 bases at J, with 9 bases between. Germline CDR1 and CDR2: MDHEN and SYDVKM. In nucleotides, the CDR3 is TGTGCCAGCAGTCGACAGTTCGATACGCAGTATTTT. The encoded protein is CASSRQFDTQYF.

The chain has TRBV20-1 and TRBJ2-5; D is undetermined. This CDR3 region has 10 residues. Trimming took off 6 bases at V and 5 bases at J, with 7 bases between the two ends. CDR1 DFQATT and CDR2 SNEGSKA come from the germline V gene (reference sequence). In DNA, the CDR3 is TGCAGTGCGCATCGGGAGACCCAGTACTTC. Translation gives CSAHRETQYF.

The chain combines TRBV5-1 with TRBJ1-6; 7 bases align to TRBD1. Trimming removed 4 bases from V and 10 bases from J; junction bases left unmatched: 8. The CDR3 loop spans 14 amino acids. Germline V gives CDR1 SGHRS, CDR2 YFSETQ. This CDR3 is CASSPGQEGSPLHF. CDR3 nucleotide sequence: TGCGCCAGCAGCCCAGGACAGGAGGGGTCACCCCTCCACTTT.

The chain is built from TRBV7-6 and TRBJ2-5, with 9 positions matching TRBD2. The junction had 8 bases not matched to a gene; V was cut back by 5 bases and J by 4 bases. Germline values: CDR1 SGHVS, CDR2 FNYEAQ. This CDR3 is built from 15 residues. CDR3 in DNA: TGTGCCAGCAGCCTTGCGGGGGGGCGGTCAGAGACCCAGTACTTC. Encoded protein: CASSLAGGRSETQYF.